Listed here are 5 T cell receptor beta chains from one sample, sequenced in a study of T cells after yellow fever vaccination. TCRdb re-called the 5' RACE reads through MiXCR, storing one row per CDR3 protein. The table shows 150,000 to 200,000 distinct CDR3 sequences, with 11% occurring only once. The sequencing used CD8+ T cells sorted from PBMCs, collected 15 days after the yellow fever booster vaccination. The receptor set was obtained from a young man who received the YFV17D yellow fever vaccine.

CDR3 nucleotide sequence: TGTGCCAGCAGCCAGGAGAGGACAATTTTTGACACTGAAGCTTTCTTT. Translating it yields CASSQERTIFDTEAFF. The chain joins TRBV7-9 to TRBJ1-1; weak D call: TRBD1 (5 bases). Germline V gene sequence: CDR1 SEHNR, CDR2 FQNEAQ (reference sequence). V lost 5 bases, J lost 3 bases, and 19 bases lay in between. This CDR3 spans 16 amino acids.

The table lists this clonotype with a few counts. The CDR3 bases are TGTGCCAGCAGCCAAGTACGGCAGGCAGAAGAAGCTTTCTTT. It encodes CASSQVRQAEEAFF. The rearrangement joins TRBV14 to TRBJ1-1; no reliable D call. V was shortened by 1 base and J by 8 bases, with 14 bases between the two germline ends. The CDR3 spans 14 residues. Germline V gene sequence: CDR1 SGHDN, CDR2 FVKESK.

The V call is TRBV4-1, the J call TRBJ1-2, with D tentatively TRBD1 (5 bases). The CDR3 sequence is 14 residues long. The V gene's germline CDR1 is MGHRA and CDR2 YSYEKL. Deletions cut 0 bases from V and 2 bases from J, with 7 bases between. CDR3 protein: CASSQDWGNYGYTF. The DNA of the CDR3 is TGCGCCAGCAGCCAAGACTGGGGCAACTATGGCTACACCTTC.

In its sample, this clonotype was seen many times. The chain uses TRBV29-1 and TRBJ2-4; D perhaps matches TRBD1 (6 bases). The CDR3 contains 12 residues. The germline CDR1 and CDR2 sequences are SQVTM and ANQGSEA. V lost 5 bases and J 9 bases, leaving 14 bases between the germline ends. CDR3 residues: CSVRDITGIQYF. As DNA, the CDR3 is TGCAGCGTTCGGGACATCACAGGCATTCAGTACTTC.

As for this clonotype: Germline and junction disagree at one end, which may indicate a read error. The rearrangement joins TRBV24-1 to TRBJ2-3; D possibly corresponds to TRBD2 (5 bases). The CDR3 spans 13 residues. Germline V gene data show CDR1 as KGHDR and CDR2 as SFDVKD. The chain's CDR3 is CATSDLVADTQYF. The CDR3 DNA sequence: TGTGCCACCAGCGATTTGGTAGCGGATACGCAGTATTTT.